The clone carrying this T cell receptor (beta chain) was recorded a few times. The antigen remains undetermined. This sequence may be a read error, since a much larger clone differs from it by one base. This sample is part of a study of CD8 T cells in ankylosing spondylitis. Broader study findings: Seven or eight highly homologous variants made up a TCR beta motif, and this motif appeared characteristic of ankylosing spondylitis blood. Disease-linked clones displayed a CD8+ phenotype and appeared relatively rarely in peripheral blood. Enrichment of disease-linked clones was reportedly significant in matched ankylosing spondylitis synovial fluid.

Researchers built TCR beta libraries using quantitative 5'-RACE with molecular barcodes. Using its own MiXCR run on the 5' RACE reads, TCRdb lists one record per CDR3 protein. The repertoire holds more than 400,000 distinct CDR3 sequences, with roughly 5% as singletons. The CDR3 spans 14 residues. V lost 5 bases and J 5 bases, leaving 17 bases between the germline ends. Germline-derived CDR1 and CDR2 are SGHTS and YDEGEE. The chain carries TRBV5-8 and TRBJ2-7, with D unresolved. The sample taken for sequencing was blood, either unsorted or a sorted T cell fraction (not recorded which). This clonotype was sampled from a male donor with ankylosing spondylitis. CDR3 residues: CASRPTGIWDEQYF. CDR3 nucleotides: TGTGCCAGCAGACCCACCGGTATTTGGGACGAGCAGTACTTC.